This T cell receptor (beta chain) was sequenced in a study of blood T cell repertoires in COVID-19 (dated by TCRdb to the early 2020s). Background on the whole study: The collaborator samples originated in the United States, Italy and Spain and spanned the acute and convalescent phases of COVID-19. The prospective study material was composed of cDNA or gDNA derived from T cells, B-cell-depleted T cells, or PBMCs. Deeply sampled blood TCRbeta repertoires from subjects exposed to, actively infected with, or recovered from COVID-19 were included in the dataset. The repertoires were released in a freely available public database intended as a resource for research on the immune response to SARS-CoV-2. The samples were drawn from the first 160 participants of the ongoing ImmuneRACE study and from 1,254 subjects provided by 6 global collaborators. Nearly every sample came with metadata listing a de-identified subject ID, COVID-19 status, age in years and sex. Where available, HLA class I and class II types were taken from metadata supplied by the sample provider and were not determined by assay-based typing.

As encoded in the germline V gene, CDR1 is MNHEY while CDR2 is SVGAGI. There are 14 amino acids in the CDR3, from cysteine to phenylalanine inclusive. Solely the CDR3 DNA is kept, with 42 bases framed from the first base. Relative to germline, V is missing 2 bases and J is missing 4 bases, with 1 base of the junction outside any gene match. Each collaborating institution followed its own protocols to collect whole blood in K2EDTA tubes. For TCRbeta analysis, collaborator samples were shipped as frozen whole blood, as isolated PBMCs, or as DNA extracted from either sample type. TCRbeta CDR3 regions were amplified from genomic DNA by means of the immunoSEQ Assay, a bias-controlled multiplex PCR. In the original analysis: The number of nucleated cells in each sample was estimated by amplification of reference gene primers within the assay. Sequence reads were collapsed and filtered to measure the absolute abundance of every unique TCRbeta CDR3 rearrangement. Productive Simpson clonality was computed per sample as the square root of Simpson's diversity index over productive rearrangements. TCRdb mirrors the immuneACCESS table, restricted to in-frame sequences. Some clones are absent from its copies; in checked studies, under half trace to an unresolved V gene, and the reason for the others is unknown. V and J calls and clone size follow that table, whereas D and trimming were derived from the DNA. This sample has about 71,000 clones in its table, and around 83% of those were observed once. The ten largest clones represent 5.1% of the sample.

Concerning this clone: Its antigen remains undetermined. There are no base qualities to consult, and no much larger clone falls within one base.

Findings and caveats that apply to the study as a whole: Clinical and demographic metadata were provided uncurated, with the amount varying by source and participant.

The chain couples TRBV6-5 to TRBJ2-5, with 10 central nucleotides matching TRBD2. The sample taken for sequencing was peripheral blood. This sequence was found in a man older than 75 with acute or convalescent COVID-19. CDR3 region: CASSYVAGGETQYF. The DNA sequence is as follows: TGTGCCAGCAGTTACGTAGCGGGGGGAGAGACCCAGTACTTC.